Each of the 4 T cell receptor beta chains below was sequenced from the same sample in a study of blood T cell repertoires in COVID-19. Profiled with immunoSEQ multiplex PCR; TCRdb holds only in-frame clones, not every one. The profile shows around 68,000 clones, over 75% of them singletons. The sequenced material came from peripheral blood. The origin of the receptors is a man in his fifties or sixties with active COVID-19.

This rearrangement joins TRBV28 to TRBJ1-4, with D tentatively TRBD1 (5 bases). The CDR3 extends over 15 amino acids. V lost 11 bases to trimming and J lost 0 bases, with 16 bases between them. Per germline, CDR1 MDHEN and CDR2 SYDVKM. CDR3 DNA: TGTGCCGCAGTCGCACGGACATCAACTAATGAAAAACTGTTTTTT. The encoded protein is CAAVARTSTNEKLFF.

The rearrangement uses TRBV6-1 and TRBJ1-5; D perhaps matches TRBD1 (5 bases). There are 15 residues in the CDR3. Germline CDR1 MNHNS, CDR2 SASEGT. V was cut by 1 base and J by 3 bases, with 10 bases left in between. The CDR3 spells CASSEGQPLNQPQHF. CDR3 nucleotides: TGTGCCAGCAGTGAAGGACAGCCCCTCAATCAGCCCCAGCATTTT.

This clone has just one count. V is TRBV19 and J is TRBJ2-7, with 7 bases fitting TRBD1. Germline V gene data show CDR1 as LNHDA and CDR2 as SQIVND (reference sequence). The CDR3 sequence is 15 residues long. The junction had 11 bases not matched to a gene; V was cut back by 6 bases and J by 3 bases. CDR3 sequence (DNA): TGTGCCAGTAGCAGGAAAAGGGACAGCCTCTACGAGCAGTACTTC. This translates into CASSRKRDSLYEQYF.

This clone was seen more than once but under ten times. Here the CDR3 reads CASSPWGSTNYGYTF. CDR3 nucleotide sequence: TGTGCCAGCAGTCCCTGGGGCAGCACTAACTATGGCTACACCTTC. The J gene is TRBJ1-2, the V gene TRBV6-5, with a possible D match to TRBD1 (5 bases). CDR3 length: 15 residues. The V and J ends lost 5 bases and 0 bases respectively, with 13 bases between them. Per the germline V gene, CDR1 is MNHEY and CDR2 is SVGAGI.